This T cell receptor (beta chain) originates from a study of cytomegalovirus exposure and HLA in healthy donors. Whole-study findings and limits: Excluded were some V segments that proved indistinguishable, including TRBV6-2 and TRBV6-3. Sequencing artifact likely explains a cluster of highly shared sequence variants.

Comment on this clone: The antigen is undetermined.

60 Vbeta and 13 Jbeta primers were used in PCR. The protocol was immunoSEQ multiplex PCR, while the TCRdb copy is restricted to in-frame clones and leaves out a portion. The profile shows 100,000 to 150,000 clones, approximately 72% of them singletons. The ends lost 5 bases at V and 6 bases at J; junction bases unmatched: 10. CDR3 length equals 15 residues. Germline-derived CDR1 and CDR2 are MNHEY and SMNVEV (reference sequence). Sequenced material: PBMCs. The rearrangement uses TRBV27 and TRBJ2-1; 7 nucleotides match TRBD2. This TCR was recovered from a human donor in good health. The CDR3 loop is CASSSGINPGNEQFF. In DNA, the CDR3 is TGTGCCAGCAGTAGCGGGATAAACCCTGGCAATGAGCAGTTCTTC.